The sequence of this T cell receptor beta chain was determined in a study of cytomegalovirus exposure and HLA in healthy donors. Background on the study: A data release that came early held 75 million to 85 million unique TCRs from HLA-typed donors.

This clone occurred a few times. Its antigen is not identified. V shed 1 base and J shed 6 bases, with 13 bases lying between them. Germline CDR1 SGHVS, CDR2 FQNEAQ. The CDR3 has 15 amino acids. Overall study results and limits: Reported findings show TCR beta sequences accurately forecast HLA-A and HLA-B alleles in most subjects.

60 Vbeta and 13 Jbeta primers were used in PCR. Data came from immunoSEQ multiplex PCR; TCRdb stores just in-frame clones and leaves some out. The sample carries approximately 140,000 clones, 70% to 80% recorded once. This receptor was identified in a man aged 40-49 years in good health and CMV-seropositive. Material for sequencing was PBMCs. The chain couples TRBV7-8 to TRBJ2-1; D unresolved. CDR3 loop: CASSLGGLYPNEQFF. The DNA of the CDR3 is TGTGCCAGCAGCTTAGGCGGTCTCTATCCCAATGAGCAGTTCTTC.